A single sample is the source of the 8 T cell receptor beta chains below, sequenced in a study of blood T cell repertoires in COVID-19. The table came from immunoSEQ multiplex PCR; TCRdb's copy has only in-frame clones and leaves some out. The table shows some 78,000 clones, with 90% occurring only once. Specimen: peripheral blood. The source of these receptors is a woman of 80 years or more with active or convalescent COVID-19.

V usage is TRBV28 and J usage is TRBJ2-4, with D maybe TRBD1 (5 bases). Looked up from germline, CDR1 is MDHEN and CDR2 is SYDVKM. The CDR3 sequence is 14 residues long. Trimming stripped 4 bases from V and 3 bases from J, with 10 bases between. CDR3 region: CASSYRRSKNIQYF. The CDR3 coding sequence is TGTGCCAGCAGTTACAGGAGAAGCAAAAACATTCAGTACTTC. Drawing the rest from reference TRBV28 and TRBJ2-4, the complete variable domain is DVKVTQSSRYLVKRTGEKVFLECVQDMDHENMFWYRQDPGLGLRLIYFSYDVKMKEKGDIPEGYSVSREKKERFSLILESASTNQTSMYLCASSYRRSKNIQYFGAGTRLSVL.

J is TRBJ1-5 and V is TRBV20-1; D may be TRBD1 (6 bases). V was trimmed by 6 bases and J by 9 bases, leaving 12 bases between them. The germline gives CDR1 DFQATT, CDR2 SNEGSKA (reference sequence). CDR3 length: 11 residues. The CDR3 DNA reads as TGCAGTGCCACCCAAGGGGGGCCCCAGCATTTT. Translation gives CSATQGGPQHF.

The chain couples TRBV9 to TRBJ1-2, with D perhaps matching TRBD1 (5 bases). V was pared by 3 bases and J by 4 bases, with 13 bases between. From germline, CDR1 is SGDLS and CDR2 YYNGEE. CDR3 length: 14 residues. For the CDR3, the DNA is TGTGCCAGCAGCGAGCAGGGCGGTGGCTATGGCTACACCTTC. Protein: CASSEQGGGYGYTF.

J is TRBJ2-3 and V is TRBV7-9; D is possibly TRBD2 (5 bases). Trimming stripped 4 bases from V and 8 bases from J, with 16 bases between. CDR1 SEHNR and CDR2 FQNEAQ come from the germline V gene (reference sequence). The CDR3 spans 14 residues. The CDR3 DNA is TGTGCCAGCAGCTCCCCCGAGGGAACGGGTACGCAGTATTTT. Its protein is CASSSPEGTGTQYF. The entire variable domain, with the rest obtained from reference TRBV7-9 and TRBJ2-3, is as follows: DTGVSQNPRHKITKRGQNVTFRCDPISEHNRLYWYRQTLGQGPEFLTYFQNEAQLEKSRLLSDRFSAERPKGSFSTLEIQRTEQGDSAMYLCASSSPEGTGTQYFGPGTRLTVL.

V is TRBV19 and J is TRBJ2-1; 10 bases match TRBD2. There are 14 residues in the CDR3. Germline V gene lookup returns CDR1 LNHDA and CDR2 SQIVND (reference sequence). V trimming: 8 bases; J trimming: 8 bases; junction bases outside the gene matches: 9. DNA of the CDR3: TGTGCCAGTCTCCCAGCGGGAGGGTACCATGAGCAGTTCTTC. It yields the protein CASLPAGGYHEQFF.

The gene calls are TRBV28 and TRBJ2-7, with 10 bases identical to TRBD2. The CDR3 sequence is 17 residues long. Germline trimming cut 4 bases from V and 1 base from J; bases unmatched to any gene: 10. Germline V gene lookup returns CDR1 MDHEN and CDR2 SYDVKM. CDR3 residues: CASSSRIIAGGSYEQYF. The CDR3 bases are TGTGCCAGCAGTTCGCGTATCATAGCGGGAGGTTCCTACGAGCAGTACTTC.

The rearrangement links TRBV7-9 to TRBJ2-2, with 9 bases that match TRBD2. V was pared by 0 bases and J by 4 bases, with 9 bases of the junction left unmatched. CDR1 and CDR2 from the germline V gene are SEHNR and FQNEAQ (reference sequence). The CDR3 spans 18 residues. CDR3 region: CASSLALGVAGVTGELFF. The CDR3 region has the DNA TGTGCCAGCAGCTTAGCGCTAGGTGTAGCGGGAGTCACCGGGGAGCTGTTTTTT. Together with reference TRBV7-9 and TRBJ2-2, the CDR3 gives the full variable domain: DTGVSQNPRHKITKRGQNVTFRCDPISEHNRLYWYRQTLGQGPEFLTYFQNEAQLEKSRLLSDRFSAERPKGSFSTLEIQRTEQGDSAMYLCASSLALGVAGVTGELFFGEGSRLTVL.

CDR3 DNA: TGTGCCACCAGCAAATTGGTCCGGCAGCCCCAGCATTTT. It codes for CATSKLVRQPQHF. The V gene is TRBV15, the J gene TRBJ1-5; no definite D call. The germline V gene encodes CDR1 LNHNV and CDR2 YYDKDF (reference sequence). Trimming pared 4 bases from V and 7 bases from J, leaving 11 bases between. This CDR3 region has 13 residues.